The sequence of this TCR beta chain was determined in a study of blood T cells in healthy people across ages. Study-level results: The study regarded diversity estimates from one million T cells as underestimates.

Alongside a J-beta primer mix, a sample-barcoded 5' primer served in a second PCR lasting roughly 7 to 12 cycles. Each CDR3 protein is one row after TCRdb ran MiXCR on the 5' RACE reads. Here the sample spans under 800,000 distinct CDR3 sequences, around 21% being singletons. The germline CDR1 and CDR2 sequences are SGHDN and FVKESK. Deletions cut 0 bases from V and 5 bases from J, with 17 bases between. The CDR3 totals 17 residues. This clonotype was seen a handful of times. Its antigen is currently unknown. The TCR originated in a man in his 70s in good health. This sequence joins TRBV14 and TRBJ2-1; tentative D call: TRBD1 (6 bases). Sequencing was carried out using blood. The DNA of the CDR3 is TGTGCCAGCAGCCAAGAAGGGACAAAGGGGCTGAACAATGAGCAGTTCTTC. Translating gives CASSQEGTKGLNNEQFF.